This T cell receptor beta chain was observed in a study of type 1 and type 2 diabetes patients. Across the study: From PBMCs, CD4+ and CD8+ T cells were isolated by magnetic microbeads. Broader study findings: Some T1D-only expanded clones might appear in more T2D or control samples.

This clonotype turned up a few times. Its antigen remains unidentified. PCR was run on genomic DNA. Amplification of the beta chain CDR3 used 30 forward and 13 reverse multiplex primers. TCRdb independently ran MiXCR on the multiplex PCR reads; one entry per CDR3 protein. The sample contains 250,000 or so distinct CDR3 sequences, approximately 50% of which appear only once. This CDR3 is 13 amino acids long. The V gene lost 4 bases and the J gene lost 6 bases, with 13 bases spanning the gap. Germline CDR1 and CDR2: DFQATT and SNEGSKA (reference sequence). Sequencing input: peripheral blood mononuclear cells (PBMCs). The clonotype was recovered from a man between 18 and 35 years old with type 2 diabetes. The V gene is TRBV20-1, the J gene TRBJ1-5; no firm D call. The CDR3 region has the DNA TGCAGTGCTACCGACTTCCTCGGTCAGCCCCAGCATTTT. It encodes CSATDFLGQPQHF.